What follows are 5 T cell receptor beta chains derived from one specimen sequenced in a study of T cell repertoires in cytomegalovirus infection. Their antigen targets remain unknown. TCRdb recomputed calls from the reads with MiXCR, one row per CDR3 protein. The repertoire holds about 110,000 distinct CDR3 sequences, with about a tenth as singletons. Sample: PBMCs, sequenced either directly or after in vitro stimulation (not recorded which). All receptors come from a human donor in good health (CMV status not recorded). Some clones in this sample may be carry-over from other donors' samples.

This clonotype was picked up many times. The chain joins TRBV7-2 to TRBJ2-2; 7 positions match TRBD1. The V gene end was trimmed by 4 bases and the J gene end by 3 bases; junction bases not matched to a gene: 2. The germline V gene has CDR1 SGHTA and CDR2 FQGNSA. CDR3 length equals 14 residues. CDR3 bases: TGTGCCAGCAGCTCACAGGGGTACACCGGGGAGCTGTTTTTT. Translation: CASSSQGYTGELFF.

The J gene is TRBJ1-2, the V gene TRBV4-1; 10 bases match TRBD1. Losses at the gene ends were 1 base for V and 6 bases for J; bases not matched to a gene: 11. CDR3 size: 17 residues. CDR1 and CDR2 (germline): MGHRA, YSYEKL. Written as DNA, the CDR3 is TGCGCCAGCAGCCAAGCCACGATCCGGGACAGGGGAAATGGCTACACCTTC. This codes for CASSQATIRDRGNGYTF.

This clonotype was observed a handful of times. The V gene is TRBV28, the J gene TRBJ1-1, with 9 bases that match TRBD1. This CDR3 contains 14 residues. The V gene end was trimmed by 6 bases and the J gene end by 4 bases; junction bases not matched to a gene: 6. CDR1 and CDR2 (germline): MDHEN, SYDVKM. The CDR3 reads CASRGQGVGTEAFF. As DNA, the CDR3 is TGTGCCAGCAGGGGACAGGGTGTGGGCACTGAAGCTTTCTTT. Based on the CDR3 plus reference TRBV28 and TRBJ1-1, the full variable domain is DVKVTQSSRYLVKRTGEKVFLECVQDMDHENMFWYRQDPGLGLRLIYFSYDVKMKEKGDIPEGYSVSREKKERFSLILESASTNQTSMYLCASRGQGVGTEAFFGQGTRLTVV.

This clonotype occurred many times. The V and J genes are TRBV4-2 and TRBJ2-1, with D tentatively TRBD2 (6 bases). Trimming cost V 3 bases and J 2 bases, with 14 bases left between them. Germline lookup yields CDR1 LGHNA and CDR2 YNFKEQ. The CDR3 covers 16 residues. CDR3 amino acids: CASSQEGVWAYNEQFF. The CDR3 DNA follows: TGTGCCAGCAGCCAGGAGGGAGTTTGGGCCTACAATGAGCAGTTCTTC.

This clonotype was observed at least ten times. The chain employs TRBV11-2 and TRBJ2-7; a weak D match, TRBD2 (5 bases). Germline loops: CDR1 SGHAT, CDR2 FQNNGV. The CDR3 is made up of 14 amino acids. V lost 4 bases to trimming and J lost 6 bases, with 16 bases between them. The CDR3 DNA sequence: TGTGCCAGCAGCTCCCTGTCGGGGTTGGGCGAGCAGTACGTC. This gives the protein CASSSLSGLGEQYV.